The 22 T cell receptor beta chains presented below share a single source sample, sequenced in a study of blood T cell repertoires in COVID-19. Only in-frame clones appear in the TCRdb table, and some are missing; sequencing was by immunoSEQ multiplex PCR. The data contain around 100,000 clones, 80% to 90% of them singletons. Sequenced sample: PBMCs or T cells enriched from blood (not recorded which). Source of these receptors: a woman in her fifties or sixties who had recovered from COVID-19.

The genes are TRBV27 and TRBJ1-6; possible D gene TRBD1, 6 bases. Germline CDR1 MNHEY, CDR2 SMNVEV (reference sequence). The V gene lost 7 bases and the J gene lost 8 bases, with 18 bases spanning the gap. This CDR3 region has 15 residues. The CDR3 loop reads CASNYRLDRDSPLHF. The CDR3 nucleotides read TGTGCCAGCAACTACCGACTGGACAGAGATTCACCCCTCCACTTT.

The V call is TRBV7-9, the J call TRBJ2-1, with D tentatively TRBD1 (6 bases). Trimming shortened V by 0 bases and J by 5 bases, and 11 bases separated the two germline ends. The germline gives CDR1 SEHNR, CDR2 FQNEAQ (reference sequence). The CDR3 covers 15 residues. The CDR3, as DNA: TGTGCCAGCAGCTTAGCACAGGGTATCCACAATGAGCAGTTCTTC. The encoded protein is CASSLAQGIHNEQFF. Supplemented by reference TRBV7-9 and TRBJ2-1, the full variable domain reads DTGVSQNPRHKITKRGQNVTFRCDPISEHNRLYWYRQTLGQGPEFLTYFQNEAQLEKSRLLSDRFSAERPKGSFSTLEIQRTEQGDSAMYLCASSLAQGIHNEQFFGPGTRLTVL.

This sequence joins TRBV7-9 and TRBJ1-4, with unresolved D. Looked up from germline, CDR1 is SEHNR and CDR2 is FQNEAQ (reference sequence). CDR3 length equals 15 residues. Between the trimmed V and J ends, which lost 1 base and 4 bases, there was a span of 10 bases. The CDR3 DNA is TGTGCCAGCAGCTTAGTCGCGGAGGGTAATGAAAAACTGTTTTTT. Encoded protein: CASSLVAEGNEKLFF.

The chain carries TRBV15 and TRBJ1-2; D remains ambiguous. Germline lookup yields CDR1 LNHNV and CDR2 YYDKDF (reference sequence). Deletions cut 0 bases from V and 2 bases from J, with 10 bases between. The CDR3 is 15 amino acids. The CDR3 nucleotides are TGTGCCACCAGCAGAGATCCCGGGATAAACTATGGCTACACCTTC. This codes for CATSRDPGINYGYTF.

V is TRBV28 and J is TRBJ2-7; TRBD2 matches at 7 bases. The V gene end was trimmed by 7 bases and the J gene end by 5 bases; junction bases not matched to a gene: 11. The CDR3 is 14 amino acids. Germline V gene lookup returns CDR1 MDHEN and CDR2 SYDVKM. This chain's CDR3 is CASTWGRDFDEQYF. The CDR3 DNA follows: TGTGCCAGCACCTGGGGGAGGGACTTCGACGAGCAGTACTTC.

This chain links TRBV5-5 with TRBJ1-1; D may be TRBD1 (5 bases). Germline CDR1 and CDR2: SGHKS and YYEKEE (reference sequence). Trimming removed 0 bases at V and 0 bases at J, with 12 bases between. The CDR3 extends over 16 amino acids. The DNA of the CDR3 is TGTGCCAGCAGCTTGGTTGGGGGGAAAATGAACACTGAAGCTTTCTTT. Its translation: CASSLVGGKMNTEAFF.

This CDR3 reads CASSSPGTSGFNTGELFF. The CDR3 region has the DNA TGTGCCAGCAGTTCCCCCGGGACTAGCGGGTTTAACACCGGGGAGCTGTTTTTT. This chain uses TRBV28 with TRBJ2-2; 12 bases align to TRBD2. Per the germline V gene, CDR1 is MDHEN and CDR2 is SYDVKM. Trimming cost V 4 bases and J 2 bases; bases outside gene matches: 8. This CDR3 has 18 amino acids.

This rearrangement joins TRBV7-6 to TRBJ1-1; 7 nucleotides align to TRBD1. The CDR3 covers 15 residues. From germline, CDR1 is SGHVS and CDR2 FNYEAQ. V was clipped by 2 bases and J by 2 bases; unmatched bases: 5. As DNA, the CDR3 is TGTGCCAGCAGCTTAAACACAGGGGCAAACACTGAAGCTTTCTTT. As protein: CASSLNTGANTEAFF.

The rearrangement uses TRBV5-1 and TRBJ1-3; 10 bases line up with TRBD1. Per germline, CDR1 SGHRS and CDR2 YFSETQ. V shed 5 bases and J 3 bases; nucleotides not matched to a gene: 8. CDR3 length: 16 amino acids. CDR3 sequence (DNA): TGCGCCAGCAGGCCAAGTGGGACAGGGGATGGAAACACCATATATTTT. Amino acids: CASRPSGTGDGNTIYF.

V usage is TRBV2 and J usage is TRBJ2-1; possible D gene TRBD2, 7 bases. The CDR3 has 16 residues. Trimming left V 6 bases short and J 0 bases short, with 15 bases between. The germline V gene encodes CDR1 SNHLY and CDR2 FYNNEI. The CDR3 sequence is CASSVRGGASYNEQFF. The DNA of the CDR3 is TGTGCCAGCAGCGTGAGGGGGGGCGCCTCCTACAATGAGCAGTTCTTC.

J is TRBJ2-3 and V is TRBV5-1, with D perhaps TRBD2 (6 bases). The germline V gene encodes CDR1 SGHRS and CDR2 YFSETQ. Trimming removed 0 bases at V and 4 bases at J, with 9 bases between. This CDR3 is built from 14 residues. For the CDR3, the DNA is TGCGCCAGCAGCTTGGCGGGAGAATCAGATACGCAGTATTTT. This codes for CASSLAGESDTQYF.

The V and J genes are TRBV5-8 and TRBJ1-5; D is ambiguous. V was shortened by 1 base and J by 2 bases, with 4 bases between the two germline ends. This CDR3 is 13 amino acids long. CDR1 and CDR2 from the germline V gene are SGHTS and YDEGEE. In DNA, the CDR3 is TGTGCCAGCAGCTTGCGGGGCAATCAGCCCCAGCATTTT. This gives the protein CASSLRGNQPQHF.

The chain recombines TRBV4-1 with TRBJ2-3; possible D gene TRBD1, 5 bases. The CDR3 spans 13 residues. V dropped 2 bases and J dropped 8 bases, with 11 bases sitting between them. The germline gives CDR1 MGHRA, CDR2 YSYEKL. The CDR3: CASSQKGKATQYF. CDR3 sequence (DNA): TGCGCCAGCAGCCAAAAGGGGAAGGCTACGCAGTATTTT.

Here the CDR3 DNA reads TGTGCCAGCAGCCAGTCGCGGCCTGTAAAGGTTGCTAACTATGGCTACACCTTC. Translating it yields CASSQSRPVKVANYGYTF. This chain uses TRBV27 with TRBJ1-2; D remains unclear. Germline V gene sequence: CDR1 MNHEY, CDR2 SMNVEV (reference sequence). V lost 6 bases and J lost 0, with 23 bases in between. This CDR3 is 18 amino acids long.

The V call is TRBV3-1 (or the pseudogene TRBV3-2), the J call TRBJ2-7; D is perhaps TRBD2 (6 bases). Germline CDR1 is LGHDT and CDR2 is YNNKEL (reference sequence). Trimming shortened V by 4 bases and J by 2 bases, and 15 bases separated the two germline ends. The length of the CDR3 is 15 residues. CDR3 protein: CASSLAPGVTYEQYF. CDR3 nucleotides: TGTGCCAGCAGCCTTGCCCCGGGGGTTACCTACGAGCAGTACTTC.

This chain connects TRBV7-3 to TRBJ2-3; 7 nucleotides agree with TRBD2. CDR3 size: 16 residues. Germline loops: CDR1 SGHTA, CDR2 FQGTGA. V shed 0 bases and J 2 bases; nucleotides not matched to a gene: 5. The CDR3 reads CASSLTGGRYTDTQYF. CDR3 coding DNA: TGTGCCAGCAGCTTAACTGGCGGGAGATACACAGATACGCAGTATTTT. The full variable domain, in which reference TRBV7-3 and TRBJ2-3 provide the parts outside the CDR3, is GAGVSQTPSNKVTEKGKYVELRCDPISGHTALYWYRQSLGQGPEFLIYFQGTGAADDSGLPNDRFFAVRPEGSVSTLKIQRTERGDSAVYLCASSLTGGRYTDTQYFGPGTRLTVL.

V and J are TRBV7-6 and TRBJ1-1; tentatively, D is TRBD1 (5 bases). Trimming took off 4 bases at V and 3 bases at J, with 12 bases between the two ends. This CDR3 is built from 14 residues. Germline lookup yields CDR1 SGHVS and CDR2 FNYEAQ. The CDR3 here is CASSSRVGDTEAFF. CDR3 nucleotides: TGTGCCAGCAGCTCCAGGGTCGGAGACACTGAAGCTTTCTTT.

This chain uses TRBV4-1 with TRBJ1-2; the D gene is possibly TRBD1 (5 bases). Germline V gene lookup returns CDR1 MGHRA and CDR2 YSYEKL. The CDR3 spans 14 residues. The V end lost 2 bases, the J end lost 4 bases, and 11 bases lay between the germline ends. The CDR3 spells CASSQPRGGYGYTF. The CDR3 DNA reads TGCGCCAGCAGCCAACCCCGGGGGGGCTATGGCTACACCTTC.

J is TRBJ1-6 and V is TRBV19, with 8 bases identical to TRBD1. Germline lookup yields CDR1 LNHDA and CDR2 SQIVND (reference sequence). V lost 3 bases, J lost 2 bases, and 9 bases stayed unmatched. The CDR3 loop spans 18 amino acids. The DNA for the CDR3 is TGTGCCAGTAGTATGGCGGCAGGGGGCAGTACCTATAATTCACCCCTCCACTTT. Amino acids: CASSMAAGGSTYNSPLHF. The variable domain in full, completed from reference TRBV19 and TRBJ1-6, reads DGGITQSPKYLFRKEGQNVTLSCEQNLNHDAMYWYRQDPGQGLRLIYYSQIVNDFQKGDIAEGYSVSREKKESFPLTVTSAQKNPTAFYLCASSMAAGGSTYNSPLHFGNGTRLTVT.

The sample holds a few counts of this clone. This chain uses TRBV12-3 or TRBV12-4 with TRBJ1-1; D gene uncertain. Trimming took off 2 bases at V and 5 bases at J, with 6 bases between the two ends. This CDR3 is built from 12 residues. The CDR3 spells CASSLRETEAFF. CDR3 nucleotide sequence: TGTGCCAGCAGTTTAAGGGAGACTGAAGCTTTCTTT.

This clone was observed many times. The V gene is TRBV5-5, the J gene TRBJ1-2; 9 bases are a match to TRBD1. With 4 bases clipped from V and 7 bases from J, the junction kept 11 bases outside the gene matches. This CDR3 contains 15 residues. Germline loops: CDR1 SGHKS, CDR2 YYEKEE (reference sequence). CDR3 residues: CASSPSLGQGFGYTF. The DNA for the CDR3 is TGTGCCAGCAGCCCTTCTCTGGGACAGGGCTTTGGCTACACCTTC.

The chain recombines TRBV28 with TRBJ2-3; tentatively, D is TRBD1 (5 bases). The CDR3 spans 16 residues. V shed 3 bases and J shed 2 bases, with 15 bases lying between them. The germline CDR1 and CDR2 sequences are MDHEN and SYDVKM. CDR3 residues: CASSFYTGRDTDTQYF. CDR3 DNA: TGTGCCAGCAGTTTTTATACAGGACGAGACACAGATACGCAGTATTTT.